Listed here is a single TCR beta chain. Antigen specificity is unknown. Trimming shortened V by 1 base and J by 1 base, and 12 bases separated the two germline ends. The CDR3 totals 16 residues. Germline-derived CDR1 and CDR2 are LGHDT and YNNKEL (reference sequence). Unique molecular identifiers featured in how the TCRbeta library was prepared. In TCRdb, the PCR reads were re-called with MiXCR into one record per CDR3 protein. The sample shows about a million distinct CDR3 sequences, under 30% of them seen only once. The record originates from a study of T-cell reconstitution after alpha-beta-depleted transplantation in children. Study results and caveats: At day 60, the high TCRbeta diversity found in some patients originated from recipient T cells and thymic progenitors that had survived. It was reported that alpha-beta T cells came from several hundred expanded graft clones (about two months after transplant). Most T-cell counts and diversity one year after the transplant came from T cells that were newly produced.

The chain has TRBV3-1 and TRBJ2-3; no clear D. This sequence originates from a boy in the first two years of life who had a stem cell transplant for SCID, so the T cells may come from the graft donor. The input for sequencing was PBMCs, mostly from graft donor cells, taken 360 days after TCRalphabeta/CD19-depleted stem cell transplant. This CDR3 reads CASSQVMSRGTDTQYF. The CDR3 DNA sequence: TGTGCCAGCAGCCAAGTTATGTCTCGGGGCACAGATACGCAGTATTTT.